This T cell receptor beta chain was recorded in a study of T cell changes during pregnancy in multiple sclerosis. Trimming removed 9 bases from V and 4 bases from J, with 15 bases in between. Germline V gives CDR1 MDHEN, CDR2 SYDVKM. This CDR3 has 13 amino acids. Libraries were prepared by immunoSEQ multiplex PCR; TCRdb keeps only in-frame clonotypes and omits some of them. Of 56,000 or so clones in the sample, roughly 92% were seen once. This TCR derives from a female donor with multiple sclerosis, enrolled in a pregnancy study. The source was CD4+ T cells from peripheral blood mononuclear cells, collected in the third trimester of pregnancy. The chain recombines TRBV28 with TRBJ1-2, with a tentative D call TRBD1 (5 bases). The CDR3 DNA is TGTGCCAGTTGGCCGCAGGGTAGCTATGGCTACACCTTC. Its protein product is CASWPQGSYGYTF.